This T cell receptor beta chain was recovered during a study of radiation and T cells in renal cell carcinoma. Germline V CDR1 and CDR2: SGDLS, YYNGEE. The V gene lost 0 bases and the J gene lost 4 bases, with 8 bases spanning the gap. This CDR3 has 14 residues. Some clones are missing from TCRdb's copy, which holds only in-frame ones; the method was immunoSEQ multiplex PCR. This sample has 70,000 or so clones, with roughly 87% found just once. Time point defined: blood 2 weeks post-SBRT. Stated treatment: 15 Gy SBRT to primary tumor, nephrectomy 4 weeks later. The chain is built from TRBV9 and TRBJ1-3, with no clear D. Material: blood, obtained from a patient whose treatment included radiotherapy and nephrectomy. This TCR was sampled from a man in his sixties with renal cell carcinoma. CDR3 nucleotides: TGTGCCAGCAGCGTAGGCGTAGGGGGAAACACCATATATTTT. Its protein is CASSVGVGGNTIYF.